The 3 T cell receptor beta chains presented below share a single source sample, sequenced in a study of blood T cell repertoires in COVID-19. Assay: immunoSEQ multiplex PCR; the TCRdb copy retains only in-frame clones and omits some. The sample shows just over 650,000 clones, about 87% of them seen only once. Source material: peripheral blood. The source is a woman aged 18 to 35 with acute or convalescent COVID-19.

Details on this clone: The junction departs from germline at one end; a sequencing error may be responsible. This rearrangement joins TRBV28 to TRBJ2-7; D is perhaps TRBD1 (6 bases). The CDR3 sequence is 14 residues long. The V gene's germline CDR1 is MDHEN and CDR2 SYDVKM. CDR3 sequence reads: CASSLLAGAYEQCF. For the CDR3, the DNA is TGTGCCAGCAGTTTATTGGCAGGGGCCTACGAGCAGTGCTTC.

The gene calls are TRBV6-6 and TRBJ2-1, with 7 nucleotides matching TRBD2. Germline trimming cut 5 bases from V and 2 bases from J; bases unmatched to any gene: 3. There are 14 residues in the CDR3. The germline CDR1 and CDR2 sequences are MNHNY and SVGAGI (reference sequence). The CDR3 DNA reads as TGTGCCAGCAGTGTACGGGGGGCCTACAATGAGCAGTTCTTC. This sequence encodes CASSVRGAYNEQFF.

This chain uses TRBV29-1 with TRBJ2-7, with D hard to call. V was pared by 4 bases and J by 6 bases, with 13 bases between. Germline CDR1 and CDR2: SQVTM and ANQGSEA. The CDR3 runs 12 residues. CDR3 bases: TGCAGCGTTGTACTCGTCCCGGGCGAGCAGTACTTC. Amino acids: CSVVLVPGEQYF.